These 15 T cell receptor beta chains share one sample of origin, sequenced in a study of blood T cell repertoires in COVID-19. The data were produced by immunoSEQ multiplex PCR, yet TCRdb's version contains in-frame clones alone and is incomplete. The profile shows roughly 86,000 clones, about 80% of them singletons. Sample: peripheral blood. The receptor source for this set is a man aged 60-69 years with acute or convalescent COVID-19.

This clone has a handful of counts. The V call is TRBV6-5, the J call TRBJ2-1; 8 bases are a match to TRBD2. J gave up 8 bases and V 5 bases, and 11 bases lay outside the gene matches. In germline, CDR1 is MNHEY, CDR2 SVGAGI. This CDR3 has 15 amino acids. The CDR3 DNA reads as TGTGCCAGCAGTAGCGGGGGCTTCCCGGACGATGAGCAGTTCTTC. Translation: CASSSGGFPDDEQFF.

This clone was observed once. The chain couples TRBV18 to TRBJ1-2; TRBD1 aligns across 8 bases. The CDR3 loop spans 16 amino acids. The germline V gene has CDR1 KGHSH and CDR2 LQKENI. The junction had 11 bases not matched to a gene; V was cut back by 4 bases and J by 4 bases. This CDR3 is CASSLRTGWNGYGYTF. The CDR3 nucleotides are TGTGCCAGCTCACTGCGGACAGGGTGGAATGGCTATGGCTACACCTTC.

The gene calls are TRBV5-1 and TRBJ2-5; 11 nucleotides agree with TRBD1. CDR1 and CDR2 (germline): SGHRS, YFSETQ. The CDR3 length is 16 residues. J gave up 4 bases and V 4 bases, and 9 bases lay outside the gene matches. CDR3 residues: CASSPEGTGGRETQYF. The CDR3 DNA sequence: TGCGCCAGCAGCCCGGAGGGGACAGGGGGTAGAGAGACCCAGTACTTC.

V and J are TRBV19 and TRBJ1-2; no reliable D call. Germline V gene sequence: CDR1 LNHDA, CDR2 SQIVND (reference sequence). The length of the CDR3 is 14 residues. The V end was cut by 4 bases, the J end by 8 bases, with 17 bases between. The CDR3 protein is CASSRNHAEMGYTF. The CDR3 nucleotides read TGTGCCAGTAGTAGAAATCACGCTGAGATGGGCTACACCTTC.

The chain links TRBV27 to TRBJ2-1; TRBD1 matches at 8 bases. The CDR3 spans 15 residues. CDR1 MNHEY and CDR2 SMNVEV come from the germline V gene (reference sequence). Trimming took 6 bases from V and 9 from J; bases not matched to a gene: 13. The CDR3 bases are TGTGCCAGCAGCCCCGGGACAGGAGTGGCGGGTGAGCAGTTCTTC. Translated: CASSPGTGVAGEQFF.

This clone was counted only a few times. This sequence joins TRBV5-4 and TRBJ1-2, with 7 bases lining up with TRBD1. J lost 2 bases, V lost 4 bases, and 2 bases had no gene match. The CDR3 spans 13 residues. From germline, CDR1 is SGHNT and CDR2 YYREEE (reference sequence). The CDR3 DNA sequence: TGTGCCAGCAGCAGGGGACAGAACTATGGCTACACCTTC. Amino acids: CASSRGQNYGYTF.

This chain connects TRBV14 to TRBJ2-3, with TRBD1 matching 8 bases. In germline, CDR1 is SGHDN, CDR2 FVKESK. V was pared by 1 base and J by 5 bases, with 8 bases of the junction left unmatched. The length of the CDR3 is 16 residues. CDR3 DNA sequence: TGTGCCAGCAGCCAAGCCGGCTCAGACAGGGGAGATACGCAGTATTTT. Residues: CASSQAGSDRGDTQYF. Filled out from reference TRBV14 and TRBJ2-3, the complete variable domain reads EAGVTQFPSHSVIEKGQTVTLRCDPISGHDNLYWYRRVMGKEIKFLLHFVKESKQDESGMPNNRFLAERTGGTYSTLKVQPAELEDSGVYFCASSQAGSDRGDTQYFGPGTRLTVL.

The chain is built from TRBV5-1 and TRBJ2-2, with 7 bases matching TRBD1. The V gene end was trimmed by 5 bases and the J gene end by 4 bases; junction bases not matched to a gene: 8. This CDR3 spans 15 amino acids. Per germline, CDR1 SGHRS and CDR2 YFSETQ. The CDR3 region has the DNA TGCGCCAGCAGGGGACAGCTTTCGGTCACCGGGGAGCTGTTTTTT. Translated, it gives CASRGQLSVTGELFF.

There are a few counts of this clone. The rearrangement uses TRBV11-1 and TRBJ1-2; 7 bases are a match to TRBD1. In germline, CDR1 is SGHAT, CDR2 FQDESV (reference sequence). CDR3 length equals 13 residues. Trimming took 5 bases from V and 6 from J; bases not matched to a gene: 6. The CDR3 spells CASSRTGVDGYTF. CDR3 coding DNA: TGTGCCAGCAGCCGTACAGGGGTCGATGGCTACACCTTC.

The chain combines TRBV5-8 with TRBJ2-1; no definite D call. Germline V gene data show CDR1 as SGHTS and CDR2 as YDEGEE. The CDR3 is made up of 15 amino acids. Trimming stripped 0 bases from V and 0 bases from J, with 7 bases between. The CDR3 loop reads CASSLVASSYNEQFF. In DNA, the CDR3 is TGTGCCAGCAGCTTGGTCGCTAGCTCCTACAATGAGCAGTTCTTC.

As to this clone: The same CDR3 arises from other DNA sequences in this sample as well. The chain employs TRBV6-5 and TRBJ1-1, with D hard to call. Trimming shortened V by 2 bases and J by 1 base, and 5 bases separated the two germline ends. Germline lookup yields CDR1 MNHEY and CDR2 SVGAGI. CDR3 size: 13 residues. The CDR3 sequence: CASSYAGNTEAFF. CDR3 sequence (DNA): TGTGCCAGCAGTTACGCGGGGAACACTGAAGCTTTCTTT.

The V and J genes are TRBV23-1 and TRBJ2-5; 10 nucleotides line up with TRBD1. TRBV23-1 qualifies as an ORF whose function is uncertain. After removal of 8 bases from V and 5 bases from J, the junction contained 17 bases not matched to a gene. The CDR3 spans 17 residues. The CDR3 bases are TGCGCCAGCCCTGAAAAAATAAAAGACAGGGGGCGGGAGACCCAGTACTTC. It translates to CASPEKIKDRGRETQYF.

CDR3 nucleotide sequence: TGTGCCAGCAGTTCCAAACAGGGTCCTAATGAAAAACTGTTTTTT. Translating it yields CASSSKQGPNEKLFF. V usage is TRBV14 and J usage is TRBJ1-4; tentatively, D is TRBD1 (6 bases). The CDR3 runs 15 residues. Trimming took off 6 bases at V and 3 bases at J, with 14 bases between the two ends. Germline V gene data show CDR1 as SGHDN and CDR2 as FVKESK. Full variable domain (rest looked up from reference TRBV14 and TRBJ1-4): EAGVTQFPSHSVIEKGQTVTLRCDPISGHDNLYWYRRVMGKEIKFLLHFVKESKQDESGMPNNRFLAERTGGTYSTLKVQPAELEDSGVYFCASSSKQGPNEKLFFGSGTQLSVL.

This sequence joins TRBV6-1 and TRBJ1-2, with D possibly TRBD1 on 6 matching bases. Germline V lookup: CDR1 MNHNS, CDR2 SASEGT. The CDR3 length is 14 residues. Deletions cut 2 bases from V and 4 bases from J, with 11 bases between. CDR3 in amino acids: CASSENRVLYGYTF. The CDR3 DNA is TGTGCCAGCAGTGAAAACAGGGTTCTCTATGGCTACACCTTC.

The CDR3 protein is CASSRGQGDGYTF. The CDR3 DNA follows: TGTGCCAGCAGCCGAGGACAGGGGGATGGCTACACCTTC. The rearrangement joins TRBV3-1 (or the pseudogene TRBV3-2) to TRBJ1-2; TRBD1 matches at 10 bases. The CDR3 runs 13 residues. Germline V CDR1 and CDR2: LGHDT, YNNKEL (reference sequence). V was pared by 4 bases and J by 6 bases, with 2 bases of the junction left unmatched.